Each of the 29 T cell receptor beta chains below was sequenced from the same sample in a study of cytomegalovirus exposure and HLA in healthy donors. A multiplex PCR was run with 60 Vbeta primers and 13 Jbeta primers. Sequencing was performed with immunoSEQ multiplex PCR; in TCRdb, only in-frame clones are kept and a portion is missing. The table includes 130,000 to 150,000 clones, roughly 80% detected once. Sample: PBMCs. The receptors shown here come from a woman in her 30s in good health and CMV-seronegative.

The CDR3 here is CASRAGGGADTGELFF. The CDR3 DNA sequence: TGTGCCAGCAGGGCTGGGGGGGGCGCGGACACCGGGGAGCTGTTTTTT. The chain uses TRBV9 and TRBJ2-2, with D possibly matching TRBD2 (7 bases). The V gene's germline CDR1 is SGDLS and CDR2 YYNGEE. The V and J ends lost 5 bases and 3 bases respectively, with 17 bases between them. This CDR3 is built from 16 residues.

The chain couples TRBV7-2 to TRBJ1-2, with a weak D call TRBD1 (5 bases). The CDR3 length is 13 residues. Germline loops: CDR1 SGHTA, CDR2 FQGNSA. V gave up 0 bases and J gave up 12 bases, with 14 bases separating them. The CDR3 DNA reads TGTGCCAGCAGCTTAGCAGGGGTGCCAGACGACACCTTC. Translation: CASSLAGVPDDTF.

This chain links TRBV27 with TRBJ2-7; 8 bases agree with TRBD1. The V segment lost 5 bases and the J segment 0 bases; nucleotides outside the gene matches: 9. This CDR3 has 16 amino acids. Germline V gene lookup returns CDR1 MNHEY and CDR2 SMNVEV (reference sequence). In DNA form, the CDR3 reads TGTGCCAGCAGTCCCATGGGGACAGGACGCTCCTACGAGCAGTACTTC. Protein sequence: CASSPMGTGRSYEQYF.

The chain employs TRBV7-8 and TRBJ2-1; D may be TRBD1 (6 bases). The CDR3 runs to 15 residues. CDR1 is SGHVS and CDR2 is FQNEAQ in the germline V gene. Trimming shortened V by 4 bases and J by 4 bases, and 14 bases separated the two germline ends. In nucleotides, the CDR3 is TGTGCCAGCAGCTCTCGGGACAATTTTTACAATGAGCAGTTCTTC. Its translation is CASSSRDNFYNEQFF.

The rearrangement uses TRBV15 and TRBJ2-7; 10 bases align to TRBD2. V was pared by 0 bases and J by 5 bases, with 4 bases of the junction left unmatched. CDR1 and CDR2 from the germline V gene are LNHNV and YYDKDF (reference sequence). CDR3 length equals 15 residues. The CDR3 here is CATSRDSGRRHEQYF. CDR3 sequence (DNA): TGTGCCACCAGCAGAGATAGCGGGAGGCGCCACGAGCAGTACTTC.

The chain links TRBV12-2 to TRBJ2-2; the table names TRBD1, a call not compared with the DNA. TRBV12-2 is noted as a pseudogene. The CDR3 loop spans 18 amino acids. Here the CDR3 reads CASRLAGVRRHNTGELFF. The CDR3 bases are TGTGCAAGTCGCTTAGCGGGTGTCCGACGACATAACACCGGGGAGCTGTTTTTT.

The chain couples TRBV10-3 to TRBJ1-5, with D hard to call. Trimming stripped 3 bases from V and 6 bases from J, with 12 bases between. CDR1 is ENHRY and CDR2 is SYGVKD in the germline V gene. This CDR3 contains 14 residues. Here the CDR3 DNA reads TGTGCCATCAGTGATGAGGCTTCCGCTCAGCCCCAGCATTTT. Translation: CAISDEASAQPQHF.

This clone was detected only a few times. The chain has TRBV5-4 and TRBJ2-7; D gene ambiguous. From germline, CDR1 is SGHNT and CDR2 YYREEE (reference sequence). The CDR3 length is 14 residues. The germline V and J ends were trimmed by 4 bases and 5 bases, with 16 bases remaining between them. CDR3 region: CASSNDNGLNEQYF. The CDR3 nucleotides are TGTGCCAGCAGCAACGACAACGGCCTGAACGAGCAGTACTTC.

The chain links TRBV6-5 to TRBJ1-2, with TRBD1 as a possible D gene (6 bases). CDR1 is MNHEY, CDR2 SVGAGI, per germline. The CDR3 is 14 residues long. Trimming shortened V by 7 bases and J by 0 bases, and 12 bases separated the two germline ends. The CDR3 bases are TGTGCCAGCACCAGGACAGCTACTAACTATGGCTACACCTTC. Amino acid sequence: CASTRTATNYGYTF.

V gene TRBV30 combines with J gene TRBJ2-1, with 16 bases identical to TRBD2. The CDR3 consists of 15 residues. With 3 bases clipped from V and 10 bases from J, the junction kept 6 bases outside the gene matches. Germline V gene lookup returns CDR1 GTSNPN and CDR2 SVGIG (reference sequence). CDR3 protein: CAWSPGTSGRGEQFF. CDR3 DNA sequence: TGTGCCTGGAGCCCCGGGACTAGCGGGAGGGGAGAGCAGTTCTTC.

The chain carries TRBV5-1 and TRBJ2-7, with 13 bases aligning to TRBD2. This CDR3 spans 21 amino acids. Germline CDR1 reads SGHRS; CDR2 reads YFSETQ. Losses at the gene ends were 0 bases for V and 4 bases for J; bases not matched to a gene: 19. CDR3 region: CASSLGVTRSKGLAGVYEQYF. CDR3 bases: TGCGCCAGCAGCTTGGGAGTTACTCGATCGAAAGGACTAGCGGGAGTTTACGAGCAGTACTTC.

The rearrangement uses TRBV27 and TRBJ2-7; 10 bases are a match to TRBD1. J lost 4 bases, V lost 5 bases, and 8 bases had no gene match. CDR1 and CDR2 from the germline V gene are MNHEY and SMNVEV (reference sequence). The CDR3 runs 15 residues. The CDR3 DNA sequence: TGTGCCAGCAGTACTAGGACAGGGGGGAGGTACGAGCAGTACTTC. Its translation: CASSTRTGGRYEQYF.

J is TRBJ2-2 and V is TRBV2, with 11 bases identical to TRBD2. CDR1 and CDR2 (germline): SNHLY, FYNNEI. J lost 4 bases, V lost 6 bases, and 7 bases had no gene match. The length of the CDR3 is 16 residues. This CDR3 reads CASSGTSGRSTGELFF. CDR3 in DNA: TGTGCCAGCAGCGGAACTAGCGGGAGAAGCACCGGGGAGCTGTTTTTT.

The chain links TRBV28 to TRBJ2-1; D gene uncertain. V was clipped by 5 bases and J by 0 bases, with 8 bases between them. This CDR3 spans 14 amino acids. Germline-derived CDR1 and CDR2 are MDHEN and SYDVKM. The CDR3 loop reads CASSTRSSYNEQFF. In DNA, the CDR3 is TGTGCCAGCAGTACGCGAAGCTCCTACAATGAGCAGTTCTTC.

The CDR3 reads CSVEDRFDYGYTF. CDR3 bases: TGCAGCGTTGAGGACAGGTTTGACTATGGCTACACCTTC. The J gene is TRBJ1-2, the V gene TRBV29-1; 7 bases line up with TRBD1. CDR1 is SQVTM, CDR2 ANQGSEA, per germline. This CDR3 comprises 13 residues. V was pared by 3 bases and J by 3 bases, with 4 bases of the junction left unmatched.

The chain links TRBV29-1 to TRBJ2-5; D may be TRBD1 (7 bases). From germline, CDR1 is SQVTM and CDR2 ANQGSEA. CDR3 length equals 14 residues. The V gene lost 4 bases and the J gene lost 0 bases, with 12 bases spanning the gap. Written as DNA, the CDR3 is TGCAGCGTTGGACAGGGAGGAAACCAAGAGACCCAGTACTTC. Translating it yields CSVGQGGNQETQYF.

The chain recombines TRBV2 with TRBJ1-3, with D possibly matching TRBD1 (6 bases). The CDR3 spans 18 residues. The V and J ends lost 7 bases and 3 bases respectively, with 25 bases between them. Germline V gives CDR1 SNHLY, CDR2 FYNNEI. In nucleotides, the CDR3 is TGTGCCAGCACCGGAGCCACAGGGAGAATCCATTTTGGAAACACCATATATTTT. Amino acids: CASTGATGRIHFGNTIYF.

This chain links TRBV7-9 with TRBJ1-2; unclear D gene. CDR1 is SEHNR and CDR2 is FQNEAQ in the germline V gene (reference sequence). V lost 1 base, J lost 6 bases, and 9 bases lay in between. The length of the CDR3 is 13 residues. The CDR3 DNA is TGTGCCAGCAGCTTAGATGGGCGTCATGGCTACACCTTC. Protein: CASSLDGRHGYTF.

This chain uses TRBV19 with TRBJ2-2; 7 positions match TRBD2. V trimming: 2 bases; J trimming: 5 bases; junction bases outside the gene matches: 2. This CDR3 contains 14 residues. Per germline, CDR1 LNHDA and CDR2 SQIVND (reference sequence). The CDR3 loop reads CASSITGLTGELFF. The CDR3 nucleotides read TGTGCCAGTAGTATAACGGGACTAACCGGGGAGCTGTTTTTT.

The chain's CDR3 is CASSELRREETQYF. The CDR3 bases are TGCGCCAGCAGTGAGCTTCGCCGGGAAGAGACCCAGTACTTC. The rearrangement links TRBV10-1 to TRBJ2-5; no firm D call. The CDR3 covers 14 residues. Germline V gene sequence: CDR1 WNHNN, CDR2 SYGVQD (reference sequence). V shed 2 bases and J shed 3 bases, with 10 bases lying between them.

The chain combines TRBV10-3 with TRBJ2-5; 8 bases fit TRBD1. This CDR3 region has 14 residues. Germline CDR1 and CDR2: ENHRY and SYGVKD. Trimming cost V 4 bases and J 2 bases; bases outside gene matches: 3. Written as DNA, the CDR3 is TGTGCCATCAGTGGCAGGGGGCAACAAGAGACCCAGTACTTC. Amino acid sequence: CAISGRGQQETQYF.

V and J are TRBV19 and TRBJ1-2, with 10 bases that match TRBD1. Germline V gene lookup returns CDR1 LNHDA and CDR2 SQIVND (reference sequence). V lost 10 bases and J lost 8; bases outside the gene matches: 7. The CDR3 is made up of 12 amino acids. CDR3 sequence reads: CAIAGTGVGYTF. CDR3 in DNA: TGTGCCATCGCCGGGACAGGGGTCGGCTACACCTTC.

V is TRBV27 and J is TRBJ2-7; 13 bases are a match to TRBD2. The trim removed 5 bases at V and 2 bases at J, leaving 6 bases unmatched. From germline, CDR1 is MNHEY and CDR2 SMNVEV (reference sequence). The CDR3 runs 16 residues. Here the CDR3 DNA reads TGTGCCAGCAGTGCCATACTAGCGGGAGGGCCCTACGAGCAGTACTTC. Translation: CASSAILAGGPYEQYF.

The chain combines TRBV19 with TRBJ2-3; D gene ambiguous. Germline CDR1 LNHDA, CDR2 SQIVND (reference sequence). Trimming removed 5 bases from V and 6 bases from J, with 12 bases in between. This CDR3 has 13 residues. The CDR3, as DNA: TGTGCCAGTAGTCAGAATGTAGCCGATACGCAGTATTTT. It translates to CASSQNVADTQYF.

The chain carries TRBV28 and TRBJ1-2; 8 nucleotides align to TRBD1. The CDR3 totals 15 residues. Germline loops: CDR1 MDHEN, CDR2 SYDVKM. V dropped 5 bases and J dropped 6; count of bases not matched to a gene: 11. The CDR3 DNA follows: TGTGCCAGCAGTATCCTCTCAGGGGGCGATGATGGCTACACCTTC. This translates into CASSILSGGDDGYTF.

The chain has TRBV29-1 and TRBJ1-1, with 9 bases fitting TRBD1. J was trimmed by 4 bases and V by 7 bases; bases with no gene match: 7. This CDR3 is built from 13 residues. Germline lookup yields CDR1 SQVTM and CDR2 ANQGSEA. CDR3 loop: CSGMTGGGTEAFF. The CDR3 DNA is TGCAGCGGCATGACAGGGGGAGGCACTGAAGCTTTCTTT.

CDR3 bases: TGTGCCACCAGCAATAAAGGACAGCGATATCAGCCCCAGCATTTT. Protein: CATSNKGQRYQPQHF. The chain links TRBV15 to TRBJ1-5; D might be TRBD1 (6 bases). V lost 4 bases, J lost 5 bases, and 15 bases lay in between. Germline V gene data show CDR1 as LNHNV and CDR2 as YYDKDF (reference sequence). CDR3 length: 15 residues.

V gene TRBV5-4 combines with J gene TRBJ2-3; a weak D match, TRBD1 (5 bases). Trimming took 4 bases from V and 1 from J, leaving 10 bases between them. The V gene's germline CDR1 is SGHNT and CDR2 YYREEE (reference sequence). The CDR3 covers 14 residues. The CDR3 region is CASSRGRGTDTQYF. The CDR3 DNA reads as TGTGCCAGCAGCAGGGGCAGGGGCACAGATACGCAGTATTTT.

The chain's CDR3 is CASFQGYEQYF. CDR3 bases: TGTGCCAGCTTTCAGGGGTACGAGCAGTACTTC. The V gene is TRBV6-5, the J gene TRBJ2-7, with D perhaps TRBD1 (6 bases). The V end lost 8 bases, the J end lost 4 bases, and 9 bases lay between the germline ends. Germline V lookup: CDR1 MNHEY, CDR2 SVGAGI. There are 11 residues in the CDR3.